The 22 T cell receptor beta chains below were found in one sample sequenced in a study of radiotherapy plus CTLA-4 blockade in lung cancer. Sequencing was performed with immunoSEQ multiplex PCR; in TCRdb, only in-frame clones are kept and a portion is missing. The data hold roughly 75,000 clones, with 78% observed a single time. Sequenced material: peripheral blood, taken from a patient treated with radiotherapy plus ipilimumab. These receptors came from a human donor with non-small cell lung cancer whose response to radiotherapy plus ipilimumab could not be evaluated. Some clones in this sample may be carry-over from other donors' samples.

V gene TRBV15 combines with J gene TRBJ2-3, with 8 bases fitting TRBD2. Germline CDR1 LNHNV, CDR2 YYDKDF (reference sequence). The V segment lost 0 bases and the J segment 1 base; nucleotides outside the gene matches: 6. CDR3 length: 17 amino acids. The CDR3 protein is CATSREGVGLGTDTQYF. For the CDR3, the DNA is TGTGCCACCAGCAGAGAGGGGGTGGGACTAGGCACAGATACGCAGTATTTT.

This CDR3 is CASSKAGVTEAFF. Written as DNA, the CDR3 is TGCGCCAGCTCAAAAGCGGGGGTGACTGAAGCTTTCTTT. The chain employs TRBV4-3 and TRBJ1-1; tentative D call: TRBD1 (5 bases). This CDR3 comprises 13 residues. V lost 8 bases, J lost 5 bases, and 15 bases lay in between. Germline V gives CDR1 LGHNA, CDR2 YSLEER.

The chain is built from TRBV2 and TRBJ2-7, with TRBD1 identical over 7 bases. Germline V gene sequence: CDR1 SNHLY, CDR2 FYNNEI. The CDR3 covers 14 residues. Trimming at V came to 7 bases and at J to 7 bases, leaving 13 bases not matched to a gene. The CDR3 spells CASTIGRGSGEQYF. CDR3 bases: TGTGCCAGCACAATAGGCAGGGGGTCGGGAGAGCAGTACTTC.

CDR3 amino acids: CASSSQYNSPLHF. The CDR3 DNA sequence: TGTGCCAGCAGCTCCCAGTATAATTCACCCCTCCACTTT. V and J are TRBV7-2 and TRBJ1-6; D is uncertain. Germline-derived CDR1 and CDR2 are SGHTA and FQGNSA. This CDR3 has 13 amino acids. Trimming shortened V by 4 bases and J by 4 bases, and 5 bases separated the two germline ends.

V usage is TRBV28 and J usage is TRBJ2-7; TRBD2 agrees at 9 bases. J was trimmed by 1 base and V by 4 bases; bases with no gene match: 5. This CDR3 spans 15 amino acids. CDR1 is MDHEN, CDR2 SYDVKM, per germline. The CDR3 protein is CASSSILAGSYEQYF. In nucleotides, the CDR3 is TGTGCCAGCAGTTCTATACTAGCGGGTTCCTACGAGCAGTACTTC.

This clone was seen only a few times. The rearrangement joins TRBV14 to TRBJ2-7, with 10 positions matching TRBD1. The trim removed 0 bases at V and 4 bases at J, leaving 3 bases unmatched. Germline-derived CDR1 and CDR2 are SGHDN and FVKESK. The length of the CDR3 is 15 residues. CDR3 DNA sequence: TGTGCCAGCAGCCAAGAGACAGGGGGCATTTACGAGCAGTACTTC. It codes for CASSQETGGIYEQYF.

This rearrangement joins TRBV7-2 to TRBJ2-1; no definite D call. The CDR3 loop spans 14 amino acids. Trimming pared 0 bases from V and 2 bases from J, leaving 5 bases between. Germline lookup yields CDR1 SGHTA and CDR2 FQGNSA. CDR3 coding DNA: TGTGCCAGCAGCTTAGCACTTGCCTACAATGAGCAGTTCTTC. Protein product: CASSLALAYNEQFF.

This clone was seen once. The chain combines TRBV19 with TRBJ2-7; the D gene is possibly TRBD2 (5 bases). The CDR3 spans 12 residues. Germline V gene data show CDR1 as LNHDA and CDR2 as SQIVND (reference sequence). V was pared by 7 bases and J by 6 bases, with 13 bases between. The CDR3 loop is CASTNEGREQYF. The CDR3 bases are TGTGCCAGTACCAATGAGGGCCGCGAGCAGTACTTC.

There are a few counts of this clone. This chain uses TRBV5-1 with TRBJ2-6; D perhaps matches TRBD1 (6 bases). V lost 4 bases and J lost 4, with 21 bases in between. There are 18 residues in the CDR3. Germline values: CDR1 SGHRS, CDR2 YFSETQ. DNA for the CDR3: TGCGCCAGCAGCCGTTACGGCGGAGACAGGTCGGGGGCCAACGTCCTGACTTTC. This encodes CASSRYGGDRSGANVLTF.

The chain carries TRBV7-8 and TRBJ1-5; 7 bases fit TRBD1. Germline-derived CDR1 and CDR2 are SGHVS and FQNEAQ. The length of the CDR3 is 15 residues. V lost 4 bases to trimming and J lost 5 bases; unmatched junction nucleotides: 8. In DNA, the CDR3 is TGTGCCAGCAGCTACAGGGACAGCCCGTATCAGCCCCAGCATTTT. Translating it yields CASSYRDSPYQPQHF.

This clone has a single count. This chain connects TRBV18 to TRBJ1-6; D possibly corresponds to TRBD1 (5 bases). Germline V lookup: CDR1 KGHSH, CDR2 LQKENI. The CDR3 covers 15 residues. Trimming removed 6 bases at V and 8 bases at J, with 17 bases between. As DNA, the CDR3 is TGTGCCAGCTCCACCGGCCAAGGGACTGATTCACCCCTCCACTTT. It specifies CASSTGQGTDSPLHF.

V gene TRBV29-1 combines with J gene TRBJ1-1, with D hard to call. CDR1 is SQVTM, CDR2 ANQGSEA, per germline. V was trimmed by 3 bases and J by 3 bases, leaving 8 bases between them. The CDR3 totals 12 residues. CDR3 in amino acids: CSVDVRYTEAFF. In DNA form, the CDR3 reads TGCAGCGTTGATGTACGGTACACTGAAGCTTTCTTT.

A few counts support this clone. J is TRBJ1-2 and V is TRBV2; 10 nucleotides align to TRBD1. Germline V lookup: CDR1 SNHLY, CDR2 FYNNEI. Trimming cost V 6 bases and J 5 bases; bases outside gene matches: 6. The CDR3 has 14 residues. The CDR3 nucleotides read TGTGCCAGCAGAGCGCCGGGACAGGGGTATGGCTACACCTTC. Its protein product is CASRAPGQGYGYTF.

The chain carries TRBV4-3 and TRBJ1-6; possibly TRBD1 for D (5 bases). The CDR3 covers 16 residues. CDR1 and CDR2 (germline): LGHNA, YSLEER. Deletions cut 0 bases from V and 9 bases from J, with 15 bases between. CDR3 sequence reads: CASSQDSLAQGSPLHF. The DNA for the CDR3 is TGCGCCAGCAGCCAAGACTCCCTCGCTCAGGGTTCACCCCTCCACTTT.

This sequence joins TRBV27 and TRBJ1-5; 8 bases match TRBD1. CDR1 is MNHEY and CDR2 is SMNVEV in the germline V gene (reference sequence). J gave up 11 bases and V 6 bases, and 12 bases lay outside the gene matches. The CDR3 runs 14 residues. This chain's CDR3 is CASSPQGVGAAQHF. The CDR3 DNA sequence: TGTGCCAGCAGCCCACAGGGGGTCGGGGCAGCCCAGCATTTT.

This clone came up a few times. The rearrangement joins TRBV2 to TRBJ1-6; a possible D gene is TRBD1 (6 bases). Per germline, CDR1 SNHLY and CDR2 FYNNEI. V lost 6 bases and J lost 4, with 16 bases in between. The CDR3 loop spans 16 amino acids. This CDR3 reads CASRLGGGAYNSPLHF. CDR3 coding DNA: TGTGCCAGCAGACTTGGGGGGGGCGCGTATAATTCACCCCTCCACTTT.

The chain is built from TRBV7-9 and TRBJ2-5; 7 nucleotides agree with TRBD1. In germline, CDR1 is SEHNR, CDR2 FQNEAQ (reference sequence). V was clipped by 5 bases and J by 2 bases; unmatched bases: 8. The CDR3 loop spans 15 amino acids. As DNA, the CDR3 is TGTGCCAGCAGCGAGCTCGGGGACAGACAAGAGACCCAGTACTTC. Its protein is CASSELGDRQETQYF.

This clone has a handful of counts. CDR3 sequence: CASSPGQWANYGYTF. As DNA, the CDR3 is TGTGCCAGTAGTCCTGGGCAGTGGGCTAACTATGGCTACACCTTC. The chain has TRBV19 and TRBJ1-2; D call uncertain. The CDR3 is made up of 15 amino acids. V dropped 5 bases and J dropped 0 bases, with 13 bases sitting between them. Germline V gene lookup returns CDR1 LNHDA and CDR2 SQIVND (reference sequence).

The gene calls are TRBV4-1 and TRBJ2-1; 13 nucleotides line up with TRBD2. V shed 4 bases, J shed 4 bases, and the junction held 10 bases outside the gene matches. The germline V gene has CDR1 MGHRA and CDR2 YSYEKL. The CDR3 length is 18 residues. The CDR3 DNA reads TGCGCCAGCAGCCCGTCGGGGACTAGCGGGGCACTTTACAATGAGCAGTTCTTC. This gives the protein CASSPSGTSGALYNEQFF.

The chain is built from TRBV2 and TRBJ2-2, with TRBD2 matching over 9 bases. J lost 7 bases, V lost 5 bases, and 8 bases had no gene match. CDR3 length: 15 amino acids. Germline CDR1 SNHLY, CDR2 FYNNEI. The CDR3 is CASSSAGGQVGELFF. The DNA of the CDR3 is TGTGCCAGCAGTTCCGCGGGGGGGCAAGTCGGGGAGCTGTTTTTT.

Only a few counts were recorded for this clone. The chain has TRBV28 and TRBJ1-2; 10 nucleotides agree with TRBD1. CDR1 is MDHEN, CDR2 SYDVKM, per germline. CDR3 length equals 17 residues. V lost 7 bases, J lost 4 bases, and 15 bases stayed unmatched. The CDR3 reads CASKASGTGVEGYGYTF. CDR3 sequence (DNA): TGTGCCAGCAAGGCATCGGGGACAGGGGTTGAAGGCTATGGCTACACCTTC.

V usage is TRBV11-3 and J usage is TRBJ1-4; TRBD1 might be the D (5 bases). Trimming stripped 2 bases from V and 8 bases from J, with 12 bases between. This CDR3 contains 14 residues. Looked up from germline, CDR1 is SGHNT and CDR2 is YENEEA. The CDR3 DNA follows: TGTGCCAGCAGCTTAAAGGGGCCCGCGGAAAAACTGTTTTTT. Protein product: CASSLKGPAEKLFF. Drawing the rest from reference TRBV11-3 and TRBJ1-4, the complete variable domain is EAGVVQSPRYKIIEKKQPVAFWCNPISGHNTLYWYLQNLGQGPELLIRYENEEAVDDSQLPKDRFSAERLKGVDSTLKIQPAELGDSAVYLCASSLKGPAEKLFFGSGTQLSVL.